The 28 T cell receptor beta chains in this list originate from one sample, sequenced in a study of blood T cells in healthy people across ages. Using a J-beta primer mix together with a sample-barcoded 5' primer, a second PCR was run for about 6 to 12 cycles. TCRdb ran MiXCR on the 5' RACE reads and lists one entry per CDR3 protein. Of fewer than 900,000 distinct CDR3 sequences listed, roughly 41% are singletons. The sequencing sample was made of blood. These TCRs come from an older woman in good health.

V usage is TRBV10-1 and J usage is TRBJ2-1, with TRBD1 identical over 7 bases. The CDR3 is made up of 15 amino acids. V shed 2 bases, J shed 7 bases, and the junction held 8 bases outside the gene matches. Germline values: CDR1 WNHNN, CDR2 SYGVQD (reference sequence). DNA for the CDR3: TGCGCCAGCAGTGAGCTGAACGTACAGGGGAATGAGCAGTTCTTC. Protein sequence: CASSELNVQGNEQFF.

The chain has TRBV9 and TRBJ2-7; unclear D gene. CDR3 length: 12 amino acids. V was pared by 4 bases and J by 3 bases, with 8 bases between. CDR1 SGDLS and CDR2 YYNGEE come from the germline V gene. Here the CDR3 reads CASSMGDYEQYF. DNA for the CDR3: TGTGCCAGCAGCATGGGCGACTACGAGCAGTACTTC.

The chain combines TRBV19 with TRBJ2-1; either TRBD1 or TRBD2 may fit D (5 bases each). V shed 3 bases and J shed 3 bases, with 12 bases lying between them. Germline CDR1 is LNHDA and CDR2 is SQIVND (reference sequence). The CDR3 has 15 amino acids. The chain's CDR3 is CASSISGAHYNEQFF. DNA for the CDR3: TGTGCCAGTAGTATTTCCGGGGCCCACTACAATGAGCAGTTCTTC.

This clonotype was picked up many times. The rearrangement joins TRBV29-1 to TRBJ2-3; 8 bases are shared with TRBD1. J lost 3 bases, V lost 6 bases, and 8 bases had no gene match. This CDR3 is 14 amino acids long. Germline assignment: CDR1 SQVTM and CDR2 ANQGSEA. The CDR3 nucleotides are TGCAGCGTGAGGACAGGGAAAGAGACAGATACGCAGTATTTT. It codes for CSVRTGKETDTQYF.

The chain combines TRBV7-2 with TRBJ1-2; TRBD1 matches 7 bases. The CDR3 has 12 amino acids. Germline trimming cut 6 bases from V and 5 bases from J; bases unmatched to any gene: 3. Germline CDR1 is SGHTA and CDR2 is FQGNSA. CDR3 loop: CASRRQGYGYTF. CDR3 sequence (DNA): TGTGCCAGCAGACGACAGGGTTATGGCTACACCTTC. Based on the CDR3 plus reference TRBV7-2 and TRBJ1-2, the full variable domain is GAGVSQSPSNKVTEKGKDVELRCDPISGHTALYWYRQSLGQGLEFLIYFQGNSAPDKSGLPSDRFSAERTGGSVSTLTIQRTQQEDSAVYLCASRRQGYGYTFGSGTRLTVV.

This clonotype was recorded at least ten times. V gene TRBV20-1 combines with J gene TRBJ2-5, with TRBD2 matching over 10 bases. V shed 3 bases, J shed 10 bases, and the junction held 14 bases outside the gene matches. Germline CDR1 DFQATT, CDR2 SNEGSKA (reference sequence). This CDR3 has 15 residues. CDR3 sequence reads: CSARTSGHAGEGQYF. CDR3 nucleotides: TGCAGTGCTAGGACTAGCGGGCACGCGGGTGAGGGCCAGTACTTC.

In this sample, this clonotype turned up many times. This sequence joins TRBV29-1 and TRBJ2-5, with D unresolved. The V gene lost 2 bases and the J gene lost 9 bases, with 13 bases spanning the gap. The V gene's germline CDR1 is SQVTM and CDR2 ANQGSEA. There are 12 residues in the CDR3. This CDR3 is CSVETASKAQYF. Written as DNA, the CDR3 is TGCAGCGTTGAAACAGCGTCTAAGGCCCAGTACTTC.

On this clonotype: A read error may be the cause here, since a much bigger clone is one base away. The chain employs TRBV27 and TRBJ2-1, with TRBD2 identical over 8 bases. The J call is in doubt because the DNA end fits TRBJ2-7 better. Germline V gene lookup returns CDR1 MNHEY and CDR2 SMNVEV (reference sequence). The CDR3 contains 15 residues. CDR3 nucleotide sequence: TGTGCCAACAGCCTAAGCGGGAGCTCCTACAATGAGCAGTACTTC. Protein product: CANSLSGSSYNEQYF.

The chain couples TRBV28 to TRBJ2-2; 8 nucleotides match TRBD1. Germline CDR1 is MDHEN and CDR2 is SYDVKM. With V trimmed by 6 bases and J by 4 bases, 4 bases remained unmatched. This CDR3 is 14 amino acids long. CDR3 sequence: CASSRDRGTGELFF. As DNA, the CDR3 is TGTGCCAGCAGCCGAGACAGGGGCACCGGGGAGCTGTTTTTT.

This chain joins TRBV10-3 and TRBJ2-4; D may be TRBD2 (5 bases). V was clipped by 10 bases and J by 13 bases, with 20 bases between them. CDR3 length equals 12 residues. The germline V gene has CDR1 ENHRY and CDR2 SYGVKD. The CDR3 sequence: CATTERGGEQYF. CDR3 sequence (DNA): TGTGCCACCACCGAACGTGGAGGAGAGCAGTACTTC.

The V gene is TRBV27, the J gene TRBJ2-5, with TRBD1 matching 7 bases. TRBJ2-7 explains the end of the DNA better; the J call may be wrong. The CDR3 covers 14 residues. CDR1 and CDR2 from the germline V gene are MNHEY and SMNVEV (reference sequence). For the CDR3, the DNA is TGTGCCAGCAGTCAGGGACAGACCCCTCACGAGCAGTACTTC. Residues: CASSQGQTPHEQYF.

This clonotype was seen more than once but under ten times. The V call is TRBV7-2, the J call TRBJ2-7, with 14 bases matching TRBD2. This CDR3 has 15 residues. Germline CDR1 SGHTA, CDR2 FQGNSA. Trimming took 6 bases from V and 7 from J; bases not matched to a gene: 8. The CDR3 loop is CASRQGLAGGTEQYF. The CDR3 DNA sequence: TGTGCCAGCAGACAAGGACTAGCGGGAGGTACGGAGCAGTACTTC.

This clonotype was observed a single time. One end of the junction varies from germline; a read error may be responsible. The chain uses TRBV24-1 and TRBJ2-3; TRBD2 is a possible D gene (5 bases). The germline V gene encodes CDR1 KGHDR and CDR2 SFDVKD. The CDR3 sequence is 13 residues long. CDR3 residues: CATEVAITETQYF. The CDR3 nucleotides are TGTGCCACGGAGGTGGCCATCACAGAGACGCAGTATTTT.

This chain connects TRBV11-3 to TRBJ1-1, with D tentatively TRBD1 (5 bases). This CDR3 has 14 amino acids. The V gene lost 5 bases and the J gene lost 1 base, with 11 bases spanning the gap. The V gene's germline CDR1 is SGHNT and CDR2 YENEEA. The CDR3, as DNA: TGTGCCAGCAGCCCGGGACGCTCGAACACTGAAGCTTTCTTT. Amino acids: CASSPGRSNTEAFF.

CDR3 sequence: CASSHMQETQYF. Written as DNA, the CDR3 is TGTGCCAGCAGCCACATGCAAGAGACCCAGTACTTC. This chain connects TRBV3-1 to TRBJ2-5; no clear D. The CDR3 is made up of 12 amino acids. V was clipped by 3 bases and J by 2 bases, with 4 bases between them. Germline lookup yields CDR1 LGHDT and CDR2 YNNKEL (reference sequence).

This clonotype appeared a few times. The CDR3 bases are TGCAGTGCTAGTAGCTCGGGGTCGAGAGAGACCCAGTACTTC. This gives the protein CSASSSGSRETQYF. The chain joins TRBV20-1 to TRBJ2-5; tentatively, D is TRBD2 (5 bases). Germline V gene data show CDR1 as DFQATT and CDR2 as SNEGSKA (reference sequence). The germline V and J ends were trimmed by 3 bases and 4 bases, with 15 bases remaining between them. The CDR3 length is 14 residues.

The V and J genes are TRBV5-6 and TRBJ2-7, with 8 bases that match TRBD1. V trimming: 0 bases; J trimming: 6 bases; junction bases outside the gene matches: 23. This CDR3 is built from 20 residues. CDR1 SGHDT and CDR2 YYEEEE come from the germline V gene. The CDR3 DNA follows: TGTGCCAGCAGCTTGGAGCCCTGGGGACGGGACAGGTATATTCTGGGCGAGCAGTACTTC. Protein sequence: CASSLEPWGRDRYILGEQYF.

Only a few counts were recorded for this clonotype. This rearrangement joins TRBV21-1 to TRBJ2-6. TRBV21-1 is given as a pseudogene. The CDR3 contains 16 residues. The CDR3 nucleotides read TGTGCCAGCAGCAAAGGTCCGGAGTCTGGGGCCAACGTCCTGACTTTC. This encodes CASSKGPESGANVLTF.

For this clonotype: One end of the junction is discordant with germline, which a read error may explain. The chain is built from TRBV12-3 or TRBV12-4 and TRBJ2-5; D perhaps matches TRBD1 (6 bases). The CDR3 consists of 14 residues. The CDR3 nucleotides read TGTGCCAGCAGCCCCTCGGACAGACAAGAGACCCAGGACTTC. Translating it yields CASSPSDRQETQDF.

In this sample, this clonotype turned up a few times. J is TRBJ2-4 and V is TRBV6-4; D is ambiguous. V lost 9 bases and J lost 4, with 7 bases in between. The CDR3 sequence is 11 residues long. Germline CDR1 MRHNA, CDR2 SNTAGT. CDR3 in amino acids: CARSRKNIQYF. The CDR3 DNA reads TGTGCCAGGAGCAGAAAAAACATTCAGTACTTC.

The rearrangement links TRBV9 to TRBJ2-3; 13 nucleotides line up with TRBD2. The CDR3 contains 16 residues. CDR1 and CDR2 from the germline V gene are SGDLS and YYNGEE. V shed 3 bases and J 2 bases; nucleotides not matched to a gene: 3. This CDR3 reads CASSEGTSGDTDTQYF. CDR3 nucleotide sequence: TGTGCCAGCAGCGAGGGGACTAGCGGGGACACAGATACGCAGTATTTT. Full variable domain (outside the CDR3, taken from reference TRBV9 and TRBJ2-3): DSGVTQTPKHLITATGQRVTLRCSPRSGDLSVYWYQQSLDQGLQFLIQYYNGEERAKGNILERFSAQQFPDLHSELNLSSLELGDSALYFCASSEGTSGDTDTQYFGPGTRLTVL.

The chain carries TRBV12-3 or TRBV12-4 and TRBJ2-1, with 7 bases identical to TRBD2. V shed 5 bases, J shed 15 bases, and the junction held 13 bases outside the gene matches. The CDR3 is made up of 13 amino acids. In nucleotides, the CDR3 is TGTGCCAGCAGTACCCGTGGGGGAGGGGTTCCGTTCTTC. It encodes CASSTRGGGVPFF.

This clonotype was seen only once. In DNA, the CDR3 is TGTGCCAGCAGTCCATCTACTGGGGACTATGGCTACACCTTC. As protein: CASSPSTGDYGYTF. The J gene is TRBJ1-2, the V gene TRBV6-5; D is ambiguous. Germline V gives CDR1 MNHEY, CDR2 SVGAGI. V shed 5 bases and J shed 3 bases, with 13 bases lying between them. The CDR3 is made up of 14 amino acids.

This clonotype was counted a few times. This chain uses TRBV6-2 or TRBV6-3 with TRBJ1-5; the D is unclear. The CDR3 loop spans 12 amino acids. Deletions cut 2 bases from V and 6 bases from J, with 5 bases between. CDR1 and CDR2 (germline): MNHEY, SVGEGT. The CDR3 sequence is CASSYDVQPQHF. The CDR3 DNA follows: TGTGCCAGCAGTTACGACGTTCAGCCCCAGCATTTT.

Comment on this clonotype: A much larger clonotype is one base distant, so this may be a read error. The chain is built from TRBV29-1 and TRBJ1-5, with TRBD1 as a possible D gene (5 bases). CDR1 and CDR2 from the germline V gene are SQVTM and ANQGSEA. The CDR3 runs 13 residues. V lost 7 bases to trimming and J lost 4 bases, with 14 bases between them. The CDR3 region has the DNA TGCAGCGCTGTGGATGGGGGGAATCAGCCCCAGCATTTT. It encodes CSAVDGGNQPQHF.

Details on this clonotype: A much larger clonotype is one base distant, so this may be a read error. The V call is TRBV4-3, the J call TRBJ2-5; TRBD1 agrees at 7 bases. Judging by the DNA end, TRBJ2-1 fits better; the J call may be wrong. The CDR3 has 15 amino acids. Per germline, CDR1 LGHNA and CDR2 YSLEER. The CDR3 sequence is CASSPGDRDQETQFF. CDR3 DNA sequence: TGCGCCAGCAGCCCAGGTGACAGGGATCAAGAGACCCAGTTCTTC.

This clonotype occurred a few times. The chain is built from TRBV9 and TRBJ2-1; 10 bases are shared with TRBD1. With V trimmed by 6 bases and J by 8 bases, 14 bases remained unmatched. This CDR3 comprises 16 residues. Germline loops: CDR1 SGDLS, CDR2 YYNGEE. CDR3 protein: CASNPKGQGTSYEQFF. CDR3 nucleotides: TGTGCCAGCAACCCTAAGGGACAGGGGACCTCCTATGAGCAGTTCTTC.

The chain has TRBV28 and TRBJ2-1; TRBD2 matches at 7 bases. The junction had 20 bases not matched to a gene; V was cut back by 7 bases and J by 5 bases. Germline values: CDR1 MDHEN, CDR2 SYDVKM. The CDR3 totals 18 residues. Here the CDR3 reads CASTAVWAAGENNNEQFF. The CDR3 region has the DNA TGTGCCAGCACCGCTGTGTGGGCGGCGGGAGAAAATAACAATGAGCAGTTCTTC.